Below, 15 T cell receptor beta chains from the same sample are listed, as sequenced in a study of CD8 T cells in Susac syndrome. RNA in amounts of roughly 0.5 to 1 ug was reverse transcribed with random hexamers. TCRdb itself ran the immunoSEQ multiplex PCR reads through MiXCR, one entry per CDR3 protein. The sample consists of tens of thousands of distinct CDR3 sequences, roughly 94% of them appearing once. Sequenced material: CD4+ T cells from PBMCs. The receptor set was obtained from a human donor with Susac syndrome.

This chain joins TRBV19 and TRBJ1-5, with D hard to call. Germline CDR1 LNHDA, CDR2 SQIVND (reference sequence). The V end was cut by 5 bases, the J end by 7 bases, with 9 bases between. CDR3 length: 12 residues. The CDR3 bases are TGTGCCAGTAGTCACCCTACACAGCCCCAGCATTTT. It yields the protein CASSHPTQPQHF.

The chain is built from TRBV7-2 and TRBJ2-5; weak D call: TRBD2 (5 bases). Trimming left V 2 bases short and J 1 base short, with 11 bases between. Germline V gene data show CDR1 as SGHTA and CDR2 as FQGNSA. The CDR3 covers 15 residues. DNA for the CDR3: TGTGCCAGCAGCTTAATTGGTGGACTCCAAGAGACCCAGTACTTC. Encoded protein: CASSLIGGLQETQYF.

The rearrangement links TRBV4-2 to TRBJ2-2, with 8 bases aligning to TRBD1. The CDR3 contains 14 residues. Losses at the gene ends were 7 bases for V and 3 bases for J; bases not matched to a gene: 4. Germline lookup yields CDR1 LGHNA and CDR2 YNFKEQ. The CDR3 spells CASKDREDTGELFF. Here the CDR3 DNA reads TGTGCCAGCAAGGACAGGGAAGACACCGGGGAGCTGTTTTTT.

The chain has TRBV20-1 and TRBJ2-5, with a weak D call TRBD1 (7 bases). The ends were cut back, 6 bases at V and 1 base at J, with 18 bases in the middle. Germline CDR1 is DFQATT and CDR2 is SNEGSKA (reference sequence). The CDR3 has 15 residues. The CDR3 bases are TGCAGTGCGACGCGGGACAGCCATACCCAAGAGACCCAGTACTTC. Protein sequence: CSATRDSHTQETQYF.

This clonotype was counted a few times. The rearrangement uses TRBV6-2 or TRBV6-3 and TRBJ2-3; 8 bases align to TRBD2. The CDR3 spans 15 residues. After removal of 2 bases from V and 4 bases from J, the junction contained 5 bases not matched to a gene. Germline loops: CDR1 MNHEY, CDR2 SVGEGT. The CDR3 is CASSYTRLASDTQYF. CDR3 DNA: TGTGCCAGCAGTTACACACGACTAGCGTCAGATACGCAGTATTTT.

The chain has TRBV21-1 and TRBJ1-2. TRBV21-1 is recorded as a pseudogene. The CDR3 sequence is 15 residues long. CDR3 DNA sequence: TGTGCCAGCAGCAAAAAGAGGTCAGTTCTCTATGGCTACACCTTC. Residues: CASSKKRSVLYGYTF.

The chain is built from TRBV21-1 and TRBJ1-2. TRBV21-1 is annotated as a pseudogene. This CDR3 comprises 12 residues. The CDR3 DNA sequence: TGTGCCAGCAGCAAAGGTGACTATGGCTACACCTTC. Its translation: CASSKGDYGYTF.

The chain combines TRBV12-3 or TRBV12-4 with TRBJ1-2; 8 bases are shared with TRBD1. This CDR3 spans 13 amino acids. V shed 2 bases, J shed 13 bases, and the junction held 9 bases outside the gene matches. The CDR3 sequence is CASSLYDQGAGTF. DNA for the CDR3: TGTGCCAGCAGTTTATATGACCAGGGGGCAGGCACCTTC.

This chain joins TRBV20-1 and TRBJ2-1, with D uncertain. This CDR3 contains 11 residues. V was trimmed by 3 bases and J by 8 bases, leaving 8 bases between them. Germline V gene sequence: CDR1 DFQATT, CDR2 SNEGSKA (reference sequence). CDR3 nucleotide sequence: TGCAGTGCTAGTCACCAGGATGAGCAGTTCTTC. Translation: CSASHQDEQFF.

The genes are TRBV29-1 and TRBJ1-1; TRBD1 might be the D (5 bases). Germline CDR1 reads SQVTM; CDR2 reads ANQGSEA. The CDR3 has 12 amino acids. V lost 7 bases and J 1 base, leaving 10 bases between the germline ends. CDR3 coding DNA: TGCAGCGCTGGGACGGCGAACACTGAAGCTTTCTTT. Translated, it gives CSAGTANTEAFF.

CDR3 sequence (DNA): TGTGCCAGCAGCGGGAGGCGGCGAACAGATACGCAGTATTTT. Translation gives CASSGRRRTDTQYF. The gene calls are TRBV2 and TRBJ2-3; TRBD2 agrees at 7 bases. The CDR3 is 14 amino acids. Per germline, CDR1 SNHLY and CDR2 FYNNEI. V shed 6 bases, J shed 3 bases, and the junction held 6 bases outside the gene matches.

The table lists this clonotype with a count of one. V usage is TRBV24-1 and J usage is TRBJ2-4; TRBD1 matches at 7 bases. The CDR3 loop spans 15 amino acids. V shed 3 bases, J shed 3 bases, and the junction held 4 bases outside the gene matches. Germline-derived CDR1 and CDR2 are KGHDR and SFDVKD. CDR3 residues: CATSDQTGNKNIQYF. The CDR3 DNA is TGTGCCACCAGTGATCAGACAGGGAACAAAAACATTCAGTACTTC.

The chain has TRBV29-1 and TRBJ1-1; D unclear. V gave up 4 bases and J gave up 1 base, with 10 bases separating them. Germline V lookup: CDR1 SQVTM, CDR2 ANQGSEA. The CDR3 has 13 residues. CDR3 sequence: CSVGRAQNTEAFF. CDR3 nucleotides: TGCAGCGTTGGACGGGCCCAGAACACTGAAGCTTTCTTT. Full variable domain (remainder filled in from reference TRBV29-1 and TRBJ1-1): SAVISQKPSRDICQRGTSLTIQCQVDSQVTMMFWYRQQPGQSLTLIATANQGSEATYESGFVIDKFPISRPNLTFSTLTVSNMSPEDSSIYLCSVGRAQNTEAFFGQGTRLTVV.

The chain is built from TRBV10-3 and TRBJ2-5; possible D gene TRBD1, 6 bases. The germline CDR1 and CDR2 sequences are ENHRY and SYGVKD. CDR3 length: 11 amino acids. Between the trimmed V and J ends, which lost 10 bases and 2 bases, there was a span of 8 bases. The CDR3 loop is CATRGQETQYF. The CDR3, as DNA: TGTGCCACCAGGGGTCAAGAGACCCAGTACTTC.

The V and J genes are TRBV19 and TRBJ2-5, with 9 bases matching TRBD1. This CDR3 is built from 15 residues. The ends lost 5 bases at V and 5 bases at J; junction bases unmatched: 9. The germline CDR1 and CDR2 sequences are LNHDA and SQIVND (reference sequence). As DNA, the CDR3 is TGTGCCAGTAGTCCCGGGACAGGGTCGAGGGAGACCCAGTACTTC. Amino acid sequence: CASSPGTGSRETQYF.